One T cell receptor (beta chain) is described in this entry. The entry originates in a study of blood T cell repertoires in COVID-19. Source study methods: Reference gene primer amplification in the assay estimated nucleated cell counts. Assay used: immunoSEQ multiplex PCR; TCRdb lists only in-frame clones, some missing. V, J and clone size derive from that table, while D and trimming were established from the DNA sequence. The data contain around 480,000 clones, roughly 90% of them singletons. Individuals aged 18 to 89 years were recruited from 20 to 25 US areas. The sequence came from a woman aged 18-30 years who had recovered from COVID-19. Sequencing was performed on PBMCs or T cells enriched from blood (not recorded which).

The DNA of the CDR3 is TGTGCCAGCAGGGCCGACAGGGTGCGCGGCTACACCTTC. Translating gives CASRADRVRGYTF. The chain is built from TRBV6-5 and TRBJ1-2; 7 bases agree with TRBD1. Germline CDR1 and CDR2: MNHEY and SVGAGI. The CDR3 sequence is 13 residues long. V was clipped by 6 bases and J by 8 bases; unmatched bases: 9.